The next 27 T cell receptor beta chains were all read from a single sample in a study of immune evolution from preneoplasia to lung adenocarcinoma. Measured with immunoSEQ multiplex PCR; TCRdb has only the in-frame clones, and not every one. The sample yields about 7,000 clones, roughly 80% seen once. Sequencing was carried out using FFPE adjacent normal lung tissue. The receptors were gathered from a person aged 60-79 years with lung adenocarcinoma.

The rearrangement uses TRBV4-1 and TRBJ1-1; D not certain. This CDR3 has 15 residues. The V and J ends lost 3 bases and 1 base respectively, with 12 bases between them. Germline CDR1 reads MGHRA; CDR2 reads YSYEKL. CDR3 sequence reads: CASSQPTGRNTEAFF. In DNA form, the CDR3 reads TGCGCCAGCAGCCAGCCCACCGGGAGGAACACTGAAGCTTTCTTT.

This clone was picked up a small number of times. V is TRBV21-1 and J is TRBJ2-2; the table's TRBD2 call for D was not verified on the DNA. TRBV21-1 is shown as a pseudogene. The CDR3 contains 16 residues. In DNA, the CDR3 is TGTGCCAGCAGCGGACCCGGGACTAGCGTCACCGGGGAGCTGTTTTTT. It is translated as CASSGPGTSVTGELFF.

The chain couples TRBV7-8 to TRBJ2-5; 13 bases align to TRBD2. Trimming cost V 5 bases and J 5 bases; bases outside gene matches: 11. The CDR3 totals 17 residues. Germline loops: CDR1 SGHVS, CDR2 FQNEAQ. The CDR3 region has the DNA TGTGCCAGCAGCCCGACCGGGACTAGCGGGATTTTTGAGACCCAGTACTTC. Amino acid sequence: CASSPTGTSGIFETQYF.

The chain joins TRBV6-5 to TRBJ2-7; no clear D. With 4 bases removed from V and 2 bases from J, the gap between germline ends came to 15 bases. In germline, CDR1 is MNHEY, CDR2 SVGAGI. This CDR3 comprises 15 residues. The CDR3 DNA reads TGTGCCAGCAGTTCCGGGCAGACCTCGCCCTACGAGCAGTACTTC. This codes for CASSSGQTSPYEQYF.

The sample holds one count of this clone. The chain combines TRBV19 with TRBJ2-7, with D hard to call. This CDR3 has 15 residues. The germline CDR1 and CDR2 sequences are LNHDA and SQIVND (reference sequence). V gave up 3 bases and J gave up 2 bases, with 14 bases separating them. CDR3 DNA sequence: TGTGCCAGTAGTATTCGAGACTCACGAACCTACGAGCAGTACTTC. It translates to CASSIRDSRTYEQYF.

The CDR3 DNA reads as TGTGCCAGTCTCCCCTCCGGGCAGGGCAAAGTCGGCTATGGCTACACCTTC. Its protein product is CASLPSGQGKVGYGYTF. This chain uses TRBV19 with TRBJ1-2, with D possibly matching TRBD1 (5 bases). This CDR3 has 17 residues. Germline CDR1 reads LNHDA; CDR2 reads SQIVND (reference sequence). The V end lost 8 bases, the J end lost 4 bases, and 26 bases lay between the germline ends.

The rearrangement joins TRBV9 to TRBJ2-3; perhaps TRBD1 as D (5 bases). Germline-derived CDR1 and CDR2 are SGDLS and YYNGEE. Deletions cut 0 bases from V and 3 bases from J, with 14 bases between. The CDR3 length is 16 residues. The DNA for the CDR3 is TGTGCCAGCAGCGTAGGGGCAGGGTGGATGACAGATACGCAGTATTTT. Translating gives CASSVGAGWMTDTQYF.

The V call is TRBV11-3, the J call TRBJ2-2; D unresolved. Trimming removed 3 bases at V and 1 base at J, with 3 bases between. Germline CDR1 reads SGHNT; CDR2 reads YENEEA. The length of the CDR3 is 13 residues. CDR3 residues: CASSFQNTGELFF. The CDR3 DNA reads TGTGCCAGCAGCTTCCAGAACACCGGGGAGCTGTTTTTT.

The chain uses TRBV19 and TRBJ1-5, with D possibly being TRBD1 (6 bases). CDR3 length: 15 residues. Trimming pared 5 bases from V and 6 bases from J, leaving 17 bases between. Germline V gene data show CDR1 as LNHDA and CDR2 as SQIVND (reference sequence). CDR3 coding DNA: TGTGCCAGTAGTCCTAGGGGGGAAAGCCGTCAGCCCCAGCATTTT. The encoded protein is CASSPRGESRQPQHF.

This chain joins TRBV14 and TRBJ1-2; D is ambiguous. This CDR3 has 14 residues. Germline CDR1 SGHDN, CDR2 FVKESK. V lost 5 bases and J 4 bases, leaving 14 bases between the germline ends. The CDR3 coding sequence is TGTGCCAGCAGCTCCGTGAGGCCGGGCTATGGCTACACCTTC. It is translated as CASSSVRPGYGYTF.

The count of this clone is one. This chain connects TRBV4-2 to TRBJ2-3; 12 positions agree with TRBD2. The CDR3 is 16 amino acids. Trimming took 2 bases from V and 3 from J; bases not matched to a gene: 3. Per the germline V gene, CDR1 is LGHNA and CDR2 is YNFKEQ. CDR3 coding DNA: TGTGCCAGCAGCCAACGGACTAGCGGGATGACAGATACGCAGTATTTT. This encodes CASSQRTSGMTDTQYF.

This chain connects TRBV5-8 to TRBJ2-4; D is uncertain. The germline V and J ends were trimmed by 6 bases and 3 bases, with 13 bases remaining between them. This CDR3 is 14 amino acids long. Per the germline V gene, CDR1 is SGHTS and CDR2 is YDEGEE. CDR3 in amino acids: CASTQSPDKNIQYF. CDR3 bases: TGTGCCAGCACGCAGTCTCCTGACAAAAACATTCAGTACTTC. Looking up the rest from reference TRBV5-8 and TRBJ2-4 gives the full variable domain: EAGVTQSPTHLIKTRGQQATLRCSPISGHTSVYWYQQALGLGLQFLLWYDEGEERNRGNFPPRFSGRQFPNYSSELNVNALELEDSALYLCASTQSPDKNIQYFGAGTRLSVL.

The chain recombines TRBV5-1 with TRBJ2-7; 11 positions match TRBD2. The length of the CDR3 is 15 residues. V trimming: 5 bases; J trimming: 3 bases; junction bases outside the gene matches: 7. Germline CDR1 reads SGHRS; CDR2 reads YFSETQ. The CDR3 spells CASSFSLAGVYEQYF. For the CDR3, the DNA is TGCGCCAGCAGTTTTTCACTAGCGGGAGTCTACGAGCAGTACTTC.

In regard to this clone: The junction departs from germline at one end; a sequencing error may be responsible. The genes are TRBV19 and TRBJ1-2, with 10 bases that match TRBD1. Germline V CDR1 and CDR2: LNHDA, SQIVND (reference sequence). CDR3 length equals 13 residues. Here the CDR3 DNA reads TGTGCCAGTAGTCTAACCGGGACAGGGGTTTTCACTTTC. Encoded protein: CASSLTGTGVFTF.

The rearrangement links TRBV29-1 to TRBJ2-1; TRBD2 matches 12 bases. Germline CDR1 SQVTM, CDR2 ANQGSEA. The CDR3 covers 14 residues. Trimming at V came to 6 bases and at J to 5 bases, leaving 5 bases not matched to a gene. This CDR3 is CSVVGLAGNNEQFF. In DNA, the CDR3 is TGCAGCGTAGTCGGACTAGCGGGAAACAATGAGCAGTTCTTC.

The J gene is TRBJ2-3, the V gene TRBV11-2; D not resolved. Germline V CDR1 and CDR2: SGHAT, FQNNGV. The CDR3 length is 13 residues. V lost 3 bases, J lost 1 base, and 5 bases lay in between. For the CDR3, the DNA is TGTGCCAGCAGCTTTGCGCGCACAGATACGCAGTATTTT. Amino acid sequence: CASSFARTDTQYF.

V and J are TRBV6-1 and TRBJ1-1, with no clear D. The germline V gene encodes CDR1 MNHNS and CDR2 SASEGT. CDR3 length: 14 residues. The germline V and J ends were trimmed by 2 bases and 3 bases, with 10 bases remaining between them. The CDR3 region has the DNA TGTGCCAGCAGTGAACAAGGGAGAGACACTGAAGCTTTCTTT. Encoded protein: CASSEQGRDTEAFF.

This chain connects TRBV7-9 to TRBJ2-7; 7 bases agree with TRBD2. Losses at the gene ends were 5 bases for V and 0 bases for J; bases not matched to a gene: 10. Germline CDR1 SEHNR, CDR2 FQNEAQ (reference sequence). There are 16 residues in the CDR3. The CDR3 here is CASSPIPSGSSYEQYF. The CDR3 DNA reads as TGTGCCAGCAGCCCAATTCCTAGCGGTAGCTCCTACGAGCAGTACTTC.

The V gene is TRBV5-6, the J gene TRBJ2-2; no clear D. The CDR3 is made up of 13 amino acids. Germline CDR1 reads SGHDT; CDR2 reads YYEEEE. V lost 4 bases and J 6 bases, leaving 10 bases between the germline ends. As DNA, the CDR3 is TGTGCCAGCAGCCTATCTGGCCCCGGGGAGCTGTTTTTT. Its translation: CASSLSGPGELFF.

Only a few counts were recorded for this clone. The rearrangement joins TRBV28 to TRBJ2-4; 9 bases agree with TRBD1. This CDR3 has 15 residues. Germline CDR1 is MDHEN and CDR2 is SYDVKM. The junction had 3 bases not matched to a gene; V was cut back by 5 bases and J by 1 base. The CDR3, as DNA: TGTGCCAGCAGTATACAGGGGGCGGCCAAAAACATTCAGTACTTC. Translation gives CASSIQGAAKNIQYF.

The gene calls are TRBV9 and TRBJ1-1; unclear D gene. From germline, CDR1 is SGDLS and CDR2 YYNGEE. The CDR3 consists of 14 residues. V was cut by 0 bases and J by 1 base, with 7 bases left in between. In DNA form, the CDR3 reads TGTGCCAGCAGCGTAGGTACAGCGAACACTGAAGCTTTCTTT. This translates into CASSVGTANTEAFF.

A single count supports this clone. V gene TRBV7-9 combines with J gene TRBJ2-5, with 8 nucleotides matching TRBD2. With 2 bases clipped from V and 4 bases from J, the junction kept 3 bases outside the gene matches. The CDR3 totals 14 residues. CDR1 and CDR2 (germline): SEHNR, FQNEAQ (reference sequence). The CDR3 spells CASSLRAGAETQYF. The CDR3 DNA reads TGTGCCAGCAGCTTAAGAGCGGGAGCAGAGACCCAGTACTTC.

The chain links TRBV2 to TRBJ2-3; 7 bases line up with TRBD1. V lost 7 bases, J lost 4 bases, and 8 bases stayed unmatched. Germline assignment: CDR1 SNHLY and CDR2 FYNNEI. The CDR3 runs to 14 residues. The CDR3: CASKADRAADTQYF. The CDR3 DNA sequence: TGTGCCAGCAAGGCCGACAGGGCGGCAGATACGCAGTATTTT.

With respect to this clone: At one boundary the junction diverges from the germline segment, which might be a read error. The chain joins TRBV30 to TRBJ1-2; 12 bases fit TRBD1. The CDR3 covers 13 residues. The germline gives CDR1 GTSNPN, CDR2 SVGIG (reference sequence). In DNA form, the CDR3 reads TGTGCCTGGAGTGAGGGGACAGGGGGCAATGACCGCTTC. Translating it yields CAWSEGTGGNDRF.

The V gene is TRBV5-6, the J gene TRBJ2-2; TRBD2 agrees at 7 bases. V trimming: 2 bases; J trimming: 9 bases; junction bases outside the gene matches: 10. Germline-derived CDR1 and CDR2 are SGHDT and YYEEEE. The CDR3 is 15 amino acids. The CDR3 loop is CASSFGAGAGRELFF. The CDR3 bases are TGTGCCAGCAGCTTCGGGGCGGGAGCGGGGCGGGAGCTGTTTTTT.

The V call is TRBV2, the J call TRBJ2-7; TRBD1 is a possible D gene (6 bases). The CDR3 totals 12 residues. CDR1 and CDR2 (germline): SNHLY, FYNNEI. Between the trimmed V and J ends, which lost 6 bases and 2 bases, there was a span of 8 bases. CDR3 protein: CASRDSPYEQYF. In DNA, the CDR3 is TGTGCCAGCAGGGACAGTCCCTACGAGCAGTACTTC.

DNA of the CDR3: TGTGCCAGCAGTTTAAAACCCCGGCAGCTGCTAGGGTACGAGCAGTACTTC. Its protein is CASSLKPRQLLGYEQYF. V and J are TRBV27 and TRBJ2-7; the D is unclear. CDR1 and CDR2 from the germline V gene are MNHEY and SMNVEV (reference sequence). The CDR3 is 17 amino acids. V lost 2 bases, J lost 4 bases, and 21 bases lay in between.